The T cell receptor (beta chain) described here comes from a study of persistence of HIV-infected CD4 T cells. The libraries were made with immunoSEQ version 4 in survey mode. The method was immunoSEQ multiplex PCR; TCRdb's version includes in-frame clones alone and lacks a portion of them. The sample lists some 32,000 clones, 75% to 85% seen once, with 18% in the top ten. This clone was counted only a few times. The target antigen is unknown. Overlapping HIV-1 Gag 15-mer peptides at roughly 1 ug per peptide per mL were used. CD40L-negative CD69-negative CD45RO-high memory CD4+ T cells were sorted as populations depleted of antigen-responding cells. This TCR was sampled from an adult woman with HIV who was CMV-seropositive. The specimen comprised CD4+ T cells sorted from PBMCs after roughly 19-hour stimulation, sampled from a patient who received antiretroviral therapy.

The chain's CDR3 is CASSLDYNSPLHF. The DNA for the CDR3 is TGTGCCAGCAGCCTAGACTACAATTCACCCCTCCACTTT. The chain couples TRBV7-3 to TRBJ1-6; D gene uncertain. V was pared by 5 bases and J by 7 bases, with 9 bases between. Germline loops: CDR1 SGHTA, CDR2 FQGTGA. This CDR3 comprises 13 residues.